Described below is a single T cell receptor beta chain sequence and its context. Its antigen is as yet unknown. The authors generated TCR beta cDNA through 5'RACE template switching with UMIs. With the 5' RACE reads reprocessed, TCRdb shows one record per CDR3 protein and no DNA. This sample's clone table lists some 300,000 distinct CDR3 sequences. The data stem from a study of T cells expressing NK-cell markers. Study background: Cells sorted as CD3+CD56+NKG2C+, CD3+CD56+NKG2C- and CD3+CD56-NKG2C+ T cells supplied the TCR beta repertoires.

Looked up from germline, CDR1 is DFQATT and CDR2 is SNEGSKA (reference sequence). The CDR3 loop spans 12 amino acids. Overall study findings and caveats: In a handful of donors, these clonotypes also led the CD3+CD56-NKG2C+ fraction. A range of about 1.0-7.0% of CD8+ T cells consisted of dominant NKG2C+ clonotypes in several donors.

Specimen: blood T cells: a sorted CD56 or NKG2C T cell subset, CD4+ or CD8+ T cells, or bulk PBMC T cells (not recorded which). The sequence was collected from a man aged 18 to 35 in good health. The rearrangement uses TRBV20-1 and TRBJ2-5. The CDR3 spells CSAKQEVETQYF.